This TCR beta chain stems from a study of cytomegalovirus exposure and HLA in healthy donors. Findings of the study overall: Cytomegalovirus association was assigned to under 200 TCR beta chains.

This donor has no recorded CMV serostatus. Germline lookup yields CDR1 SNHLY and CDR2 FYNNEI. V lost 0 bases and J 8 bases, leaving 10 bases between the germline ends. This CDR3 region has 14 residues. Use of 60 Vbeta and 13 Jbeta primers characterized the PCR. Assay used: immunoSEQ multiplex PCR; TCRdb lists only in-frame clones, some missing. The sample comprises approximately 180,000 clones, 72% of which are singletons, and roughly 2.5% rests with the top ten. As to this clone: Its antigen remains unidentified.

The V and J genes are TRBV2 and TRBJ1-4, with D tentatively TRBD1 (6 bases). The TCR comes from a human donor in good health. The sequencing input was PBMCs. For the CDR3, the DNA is TGTGCCAGCAGTGAAGCACTCCAGGGGGAAAAACTGTTTTTT. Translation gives CASSEALQGEKLFF.